Sequencing of this TCR beta chain was carried out in a study of T cells after yellow fever vaccination. Background on the study: Preparing low-cell-number fractions relied on SMART-Seq v4 Ultra Low Input. Study-wide points: From the bulk population, abundant clonotypes could contaminate and appear within FACS-sorted repertoires.

They built TCR cDNA with 5'RACE template switching, a step that put in a universal primer site and UMIs. Each CDR3 protein gets one entry after TCRdb re-called the 5' RACE reads with MiXCR. In the table there are some 560,000 distinct CDR3 sequences, about 15% of which are singletons. In this sample, this clonotype turned up a few times. The antigen is undetermined. The sequencing here drew on PBMCs, taken 5 days after the first yellow fever vaccination. This receptor was obtained from a man younger than 35 who received the YFV17D yellow fever vaccine.

In DNA form, the CDR3 reads TGTGCCAGTTCGCCGTCTAGCGGGGGGGCGGATACGCAGTATTTT. Protein product: CASSPSSGGADTQYF. The chain uses TRBV7-2 and TRBJ2-3; TRBD2 agrees at 12 bases. Germline assignment: CDR1 SGHTA and CDR2 FQGNSA. The length of the CDR3 is 15 residues. V lost 9 bases and J lost 6; bases outside the gene matches: 10.